What follows describes a single T cell receptor (beta chain). Alongside a J-beta primer mix, a sample-barcoded 5' primer served in a second PCR lasting 7 to 11 cycles. Each CDR3 protein is one row after TCRdb ran MiXCR on the 5' RACE reads. The sample has approximately 800,000 distinct CDR3 sequences, 46% seen once. Germline-derived CDR1 and CDR2 are MGHDK and SYGVNS. There are 14 residues in the CDR3. The entry originates in a study of blood T cells in healthy people across ages. This clonotype was obtained from a man older than 75 in good health. V and J are TRBV25-1 and TRBJ2-7, with a weak D call TRBD1 (5 bases). The tail of the sequence fits TRBJ2-5 better, so the J call may be wrong. Source material: blood. This CDR3 is CASSENRAGETQYF. CDR3 nucleotides: TGTGCCAGCAGTGAAAATAGGGCAGGGGAGACCCAGTACTTC.